This is a list of T cell receptor beta chains from one sample in a study of CD8+CD57+ T cells in acquired aplastic anemia. One entry per CDR3 protein results from TCRdb running MiXCR on the reads. The sample includes roughly 240,000 distinct CDR3 sequences, more than 40% of them seen just once. The sequenced sample consisted of sorted CD4+, CD8+, or CD8+CD57+ T cells (not recorded which) from PBMCs. The origin of the receptors is a human donor with aplastic anemia. CDR3s include the opening cysteine and the closing phenylalanine or tryptophan.

j_call	v_call	cdr3_aa
TRBJ1-2	TRBV10-2	CASSEKGGSYGYTF
TRBJ2-7	TRBV29-1	CSVEKGSGGYEQYF
TRBJ2-7	TRBV20-1	CSARNRTPSYEQYF
TRBJ2-5	TRBV15	CATSSGGTEETQYF
TRBJ2-1	TRBV7-9	CASSLGLAYVNGQFF
TRBJ2-6	TRBV7-3	CASSLNLGDSGANVLTF
TRBJ2-7	TRBV5-5	CASSSDRIPYEQYF
TRBJ1-5	TRBV5-5	CASSLQGALGNQPQHF
TRBJ1-5	TRBV19	CASLWGLGSNQPQHF
TRBJ1-5	TRBV27	CASTPLGEKDQPQHF
TRBJ1-3	TRBV19	CASSGQRGNTIYF
TRBJ2-7	TRBV29-1	CSVSGTASSYEQYF
TRBJ1-1	TRBV6-1	CASSPQENTEAFF
TRBJ1-3	TRBV12-3/TRBV12-4	CASRAGSSGNTIYF
TRBJ2-7	TRBV24-1	CATSEAGTYEQYF
TRBJ2-7	TRBV11-2	CASSLGTAFEQYF
TRBJ2-7	TRBV12-3/TRBV12-4	CASSLAGTGYYEQYF
TRBJ2-5	TRBV27	CASSEDRGLLETQYF
TRBJ1-2	TRBV2	CASRSPGQGFGYTF
TRBJ2-3	TRBV9	CASSALSGGTTDTQYF
TRBJ1-4	TRBV30	CAWSSPGSGHLNEKLFF
TRBJ1-2	TRBV20-1	CSARSGEDYGYTF
TRBJ2-7	TRBV30	CAWRVTSGSSYEQYF
TRBJ1-6	TRBV7-2	CASSLDVRGRNSPLHF
TRBJ2-5	TRBV28	CASSLSAGGLETQYF
TRBJ1-6	TRBV4-2	CASSQDGRGALLHF
TRBJ2-3	TRBV15	CATSRDTRAADTQYF
TRBJ1-5	TRBV6-2/TRBV6-3	CASSYRVHSNQPQHF
TRBJ2-7	TRBV6-5	CASSYSLAGAYEQYF
TRBJ2-3	TRBV19	CASSIIWAGGRNTQYF
TRBJ2-1	TRBV7-9	CASRPTTGIIYNEQFF
TRBJ2-2	TRBV28	CASSLDGGELFF
TRBJ1-6	TRBV28	CASSYVGESSPLHF
TRBJ2-1	TRBV29-1	CSASELGRGGLHEQFF
TRBJ1-5	TRBV24-1	CATSDRSGDNQPQHF
TRBJ1-2	TRBV10-3	CAISESTGKNYGYTF
TRBJ1-1	TRBV7-9	CASSGQVGATEAFF